This T cell receptor (beta chain) came from a study of neurological immune-mediated disorders. Overall study results and limits: No CDR3 amino acid sequences were shared by expanded clones across subjects, suggesting private repertoires in all groups.

The cDNA was generated through 5'RACE incorporating 10-nucleotide random UMIs. In TCRdb, the 5' RACE reads were re-called with MiXCR into one record per CDR3 protein. The table includes roughly 120,000 distinct CDR3 sequences, roughly 3.2% detected once. Germline V gene sequence: CDR1 SGHVS, CDR2 FNYEAQ. The CDR3 is made up of 16 amino acids. Trimming removed 6 bases at V and 0 bases at J, with 18 bases between. For the unsorted libraries, 2 million PBMCs stored at -80 C served as input. This clonotype was seen at least ten times. Its matching antigen is unknown. The sequenced sample was PBMCs. The clonotype was recovered from a woman in her 30s with multiple sclerosis. The chain combines TRBV7-6 with TRBJ2-7; D may be TRBD1 (6 bases). CDR3 loop: CASSRHRVRSSYEQYF. CDR3 nucleotide sequence: TGTGCCAGCAGTCGACACAGGGTAAGGAGCTCCTACGAGCAGTACTTC.